This T cell receptor (beta chain) is from a study of blood T cell repertoires in COVID-19. Per the original data handling: Estimation of nucleated cell counts relied on the amplification of reference gene primers. Data came from immunoSEQ multiplex PCR; TCRdb stores just in-frame clones and leaves some out. D and trimming were read from the DNA, whereas the V and J calls and clone size are those reported in that table. This sample yields about 220,000 clones, of which roughly 90% are seen a single time; less than 15% belongs to the top ten. Per germline, CDR1 SGHNT and CDR2 YYREEE (reference sequence). The CDR3 totals 16 residues. V lost 4 bases and J lost 1; bases outside the gene matches: 7. Up to 2 weeks before entering the study, exposed participants had met a COVID-19 case.

The clonotype was recovered from a young man who had been exposed to COVID-19. The gene calls are TRBV5-4 and TRBJ2-2; 7 bases fit TRBD1. Sequenced: PBMCs or T cells enriched from blood (not recorded which). The CDR3 region is CASSPPRQGNTGELFF. The CDR3 DNA reads as TGTGCCAGCAGCCCTCCGAGACAGGGGAACACCGGGGAGCTGTTTTTT.